This T cell receptor (beta chain) was recovered during a study of blood T cell repertoires in COVID-19. The method was immunoSEQ multiplex PCR; TCRdb's version includes in-frame clones alone and lacks a portion of them. The sample has tens of thousands of clones, 80% to 90% seen once; the top ten hold about 1.5%. CDR1 and CDR2 (germline): LNHDA, SQIVND (reference sequence). This CDR3 is 16 amino acids long. The trim removed 5 bases at V and 5 bases at J, leaving 12 bases unmatched. Sequencing was carried out using peripheral blood. The receptor was isolated from a man aged 55 to 70 with acute or convalescent COVID-19. The rearrangement uses TRBV19 and TRBJ1-5, with TRBD1 matching over 7 bases. CDR3 coding DNA: TGTGCCAGTAGTCCCCGGAGGGGGCAGGGGGATCAGCCCCAGCATTTT. As protein: CASSPRRGQGDQPQHF.